The clone carrying this TCR beta chain was seen only a few times. No antigen is known for it. The data derive from a study of T cells in Graves' hyperthyroidism and ophthalmopathy. From RNA transcripts, TCR beta CDR3 regions were amplified. The HTBI primer set served for first-round RT-PCR of the TCR CDR3. TCRdb redid the calling of the multiplex PCR reads with MiXCR, one entry per CDR3 protein. The sample has around 520,000 distinct CDR3 sequences, around a quarter seen once; the top ten hold 11%. Study outcomes and limitations: Most thyroid-expanded clonotypes above 0.001 were also found in blood.

V lost 6 bases to trimming and J lost 5 bases; unmatched junction nucleotides: 7. The CDR3 is 14 residues long. Clinical Activity Scores of at least 3, NOSPECS grades of at least 4 and durations under 3 months characterized ophthalmopathy patients. Patients were excluded because of uncontrolled infection, other autoimmune disease, pregnancy or lactation. Clinical symptoms, serum thyroxine and TRAb, thyroid ultrasound and orbital computed tomography were used for the diagnoses. The chain couples TRBV12-3 or TRBV12-4 to TRBJ1-5, with 7 bases fitting TRBD1. The material sequenced was blood. This receptor was taken from a woman between 25 and 40 years old with Graves' ophthalmopathy. This CDR3 reads CASSLTGVHQPQHF. The CDR3, as DNA: TGTGCCAGCAGCCTAACAGGGGTTCATCAGCCCCAGCATTTT.